These 5 T cell receptor beta chains were all obtained from the same sample, sequenced in a study of shared clonotypes between healthy human individuals. TCRdb's copy holds only in-frame clones and misses some; the assay was immunoSEQ multiplex PCR. The table includes roughly 500,000 clones, roughly 95% detected once. Sequences were obtained from naive CD4+ T cells sorted from blood. Sample subset: CD45RA+ positively selected. The source of these receptors is a woman in her thirties in good health.

The chain has TRBV11-2 and TRBJ1-3; no clear D. From germline, CDR1 is SGHAT and CDR2 FQNNGV. This CDR3 spans 17 amino acids. V lost 2 bases and J 1 base, leaving 15 bases between the germline ends. As DNA, the CDR3 is TGTGCCAGCAGCTTACGGGAAGCTGGGCTTTCTGGAAACACCATATATTTT. The encoded protein is CASSLREAGLSGNTIYF.

The chain couples TRBV29-1 to TRBJ2-3, with TRBD2 as a possible D gene (6 bases). This CDR3 has 18 residues. V gave up 4 bases and J gave up 4 bases, with 27 bases separating them. CDR1 SQVTM and CDR2 ANQGSEA come from the germline V gene. The CDR3 DNA sequence: TGCAGCGTTGTGGGAGTCGTTCGCGGGAAGCCTTTCTCAGATACGCAGTATTTT. This gives the protein CSVVGVVRGKPFSDTQYF.

A single count supports this clone. The chain joins TRBV18 to TRBJ2-3; 7 nucleotides line up with TRBD2. The CDR3 length is 14 residues. Trimming removed 3 bases from V and 4 bases from J; junction bases left unmatched: 4. The germline CDR1 and CDR2 sequences are KGHSH and LQKENI. The CDR3 region has the DNA TGTGCCAGCTCACCGGGCGGGAGTGCAGATACGCAGTATTTT. This gives the protein CASSPGGSADTQYF.

V gene TRBV28 combines with J gene TRBJ1-1, with D hard to call. V lost 6 bases and J 1 base, leaving 9 bases between the germline ends. CDR1 and CDR2 from the germline V gene are MDHEN and SYDVKM. CDR3 length: 13 residues. Here the CDR3 reads CASSQRRNTEAFF. For the CDR3, the DNA is TGTGCCAGCAGCCAAAGGAGGAACACTGAAGCTTTCTTT.

V usage is TRBV5-4 and J usage is TRBJ2-6; D is undetermined. With 1 base removed from V and 1 base from J, the gap between germline ends came to 12 bases. Germline V lookup: CDR1 SGHNT, CDR2 YYREEE (reference sequence). The CDR3 is made up of 17 amino acids. The CDR3 here is CASSLRPITSGANVLTF. For the CDR3, the DNA is TGTGCCAGCAGCTTGAGACCCATTACTTCTGGGGCCAACGTCCTGACTTTC.